The 17 T cell receptor beta chains presented below share a single source sample, sequenced in a study of blood T cell repertoires in COVID-19 (TCRdb year 2020). Libraries were prepared through the immunoSEQ multiplex PCR assay. TCRdb carries this immuneACCESS record with in-frame sequences only. Its versions omit some clonotypes, under half of them owing to an unresolved V gene in the studies checked, with the rest unexplained. A total of around 200,000 clones appear in this sample, less than 85% of them only once. Of the sample, around 5.8% is held by the ten largest clones. Material for sequencing was peripheral blood. Receptors originate from a woman in her 70s with acute or convalescent COVID-19.

The V gene is TRBV20-1, the J gene TRBJ1-1, with D maybe TRBD1 (5 bases). The V gene's germline CDR1 is DFQATT and CDR2 SNEGSKA (reference sequence). V lost 0 bases, J lost 9 bases, and 8 bases lay in between. The length of the CDR3 is 11 residues. The CDR3: CSARDPGKAFF. The DNA of the CDR3 is TGCAGTGCTAGAGATCCAGGGAAAGCTTTCTTT.

The chain is built from TRBV25-1 and TRBJ2-5; 8 positions match TRBD1. From germline, CDR1 is MGHDK and CDR2 SYGVNS. This CDR3 has 17 amino acids. V lost 1 base, J lost 2 bases, and 9 bases stayed unmatched. The CDR3 here is CASSELRGTGIQETQYF. The CDR3 nucleotides are TGTGCCAGCAGTGAATTACGCGGGACAGGCATACAAGAGACCCAGTACTTC.

V and J are TRBV2 and TRBJ2-1; 11 bases are shared with TRBD2. With 4 bases clipped from V and 7 bases from J, the junction kept 6 bases outside the gene matches. The CDR3 contains 15 residues. Germline CDR1 SNHLY, CDR2 FYNNEI. CDR3: CASSGGLAGSNEQFF. Here the CDR3 DNA reads TGTGCCAGCAGTGGAGGACTAGCGGGCTCTAATGAGCAGTTCTTC.

The V and J genes are TRBV10-3 and TRBJ2-7; 7 nucleotides line up with TRBD2. CDR3 size: 15 residues. V trimming: 4 bases; J trimming: 1 base; junction bases outside the gene matches: 7. The germline CDR1 and CDR2 sequences are ENHRY and SYGVKD. This chain's CDR3 is CAISVSASGSYEQYF. DNA for the CDR3: TGTGCCATCAGTGTATCAGCTAGCGGTTCCTACGAGCAGTACTTC.

The V and J genes are TRBV28 and TRBJ1-4, with D tentatively TRBD1 (5 bases). The CDR3 has 15 amino acids. Germline V gives CDR1 MDHEN, CDR2 SYDVKM. V was trimmed by 7 bases and J by 5 bases, leaving 17 bases between them. The CDR3 loop is CASTDGGGINEKLFF. CDR3 coding DNA: TGTGCCAGCACCGACGGTGGGGGGATAAATGAAAAACTGTTTTTT.

The CDR3 loop is CASSTTGDTGELFF. CDR3 DNA sequence: TGTGCCAGCTCAACGACAGGGGACACCGGGGAGCTGTTTTTT. The chain is built from TRBV18 and TRBJ2-2; 8 positions match TRBD1. Germline assignment: CDR1 KGHSH and CDR2 LQKENI. The CDR3 totals 14 residues. The V gene end was trimmed by 5 bases and the J gene end by 3 bases; junction bases not matched to a gene: 2.

The CDR3 loop is CASSPGQTSYGYTF. CDR3 DNA: TGTGCCAGCAGTCCCGGACAGACTTCCTATGGCTACACCTTC. The chain carries TRBV27 and TRBJ1-2, with D perhaps matching TRBD1 (6 bases). The CDR3 has 14 amino acids. Trimming pared 5 bases from V and 4 bases from J, leaving 14 bases between. CDR1 and CDR2 (germline): MNHEY, SMNVEV (reference sequence).

The chain has TRBV7-3 and TRBJ2-1, with no clear D. V was cut by 3 bases and J by 4 bases, with 7 bases left in between. Germline V gene sequence: CDR1 SGHTA, CDR2 FQGTGA. This CDR3 is built from 13 residues. The CDR3 sequence: CASSLTLYNEQFF. DNA for the CDR3: TGTGCCAGCAGCTTGACTCTGTACAATGAGCAGTTCTTC.

This clone appeared a single time. In the same sample, other DNA sequences code for this CDR3. This chain connects TRBV6-5 to TRBJ1-5; D is possibly TRBD1 (5 bases). Germline V gene lookup returns CDR1 MNHEY and CDR2 SVGAGI. The V gene lost 2 bases and the J gene lost 1 base, with 9 bases spanning the gap. The CDR3 extends over 15 amino acids. The CDR3 sequence is CASSYGGASNQPQHF. CDR3 nucleotides: TGTGCCAGCAGTTACGGAGGGGCCAGCAATCAGCCCCAGCATTTT.

This clone was seen once. The V call is TRBV4-1, the J call TRBJ2-5; 8 bases line up with TRBD1. The length of the CDR3 is 18 residues. Germline V gives CDR1 MGHRA, CDR2 YSYEKL. With 0 bases clipped from V and 1 base from J, the junction kept 10 bases outside the gene matches. For the CDR3, the DNA is TGCGCCAGCAGCCAAGAGCCGCAGGGGGCAATACTCCAAGAGACCCAGTACTTC. Amino acids: CASSQEPQGAILQETQYF.

This chain connects TRBV5-1 to TRBJ1-4; 8 nucleotides align to TRBD1. CDR1 and CDR2 (germline): SGHRS, YFSETQ. V lost 3 bases and J lost 4; bases outside the gene matches: 5. This CDR3 has 15 residues. The CDR3 DNA reads as TGCGCCAGCAGCTCATCAGGGGGCCATAATGAAAAACTGTTTTTT. Translation gives CASSSSGGHNEKLFF.

The chain couples TRBV19 to TRBJ1-5; 9 bases match TRBD1. This CDR3 region has 15 residues. Looked up from germline, CDR1 is LNHDA and CDR2 is SQIVND (reference sequence). Trimming took 0 bases from V and 9 from J; bases not matched to a gene: 6. The CDR3 reads CASSIDPGQGRPQHF. CDR3 nucleotides: TGTGCCAGTAGTATAGATCCTGGACAGGGGAGGCCCCAGCATTTT. Looking up the rest from reference TRBV19 and TRBJ1-5 gives the full variable domain: DGGITQSPKYLFRKEGQNVTLSCEQNLNHDAMYWYRQDPGQGLRLIYYSQIVNDFQKGDIAEGYSVSREKKESFPLTVTSAQKNPTAFYLCASSIDPGQGRPQHFGDGTRLSIL.

The J gene is TRBJ2-1, the V gene TRBV7-2; D is unresolved. V was clipped by 5 bases and J by 9 bases, with 8 bases between them. CDR1 and CDR2 (germline): SGHTA, FQGNSA. The CDR3 is 11 residues long. In nucleotides, the CDR3 is TGTGCCAGCAGCAAAGCTAGTGAGCAGTTCTTC. This gives the protein CASSKASEQFF.

The chain combines TRBV7-2 with TRBJ2-5; 15 bases line up with TRBD2. CDR3 length: 19 residues. Germline V gives CDR1 SGHTA, CDR2 FQGNSA. V lost 5 bases to trimming and J lost 5 bases; unmatched junction nucleotides: 15. CDR3 protein: CASSRRGGTSGRRRETQYF. The CDR3 DNA sequence: TGTGCCAGCAGCCGTCGCGGCGGGACTAGCGGGAGGAGACGGGAGACCCAGTACTTC. Looking up the rest from reference TRBV7-2 and TRBJ2-5 gives the full variable domain: GAGVSQSPSNKVTEKGKDVELRCDPISGHTALYWYRQSLGQGLEFLIYFQGNSAPDKSGLPSDRFSAERTGGSVSTLTIQRTQQEDSAVYLCASSRRGGTSGRRRETQYFGPGTRLLVL.

This clone was counted between two and nine times. The chain employs TRBV30 and TRBJ1-5; D might be TRBD1 (5 bases). V lost 3 bases and J lost 2, with 17 bases in between. CDR1 is GTSNPN and CDR2 is SVGIG in the germline V gene (reference sequence). This CDR3 is built from 16 residues. The CDR3 DNA sequence: TGTGCCTGGAGGCCGGGGGGGGACTACGGCAATCAGCCCCAGCATTTT. Its translation: CAWRPGGDYGNQPQHF.

The CDR3 protein is CASSPRLAGGGNEQFF. The CDR3 DNA follows: TGTGCCAGCAGCCCCCGACTAGCGGGAGGCGGTAATGAGCAGTTCTTC. V gene TRBV3-1 (or the pseudogene TRBV3-2) combines with J gene TRBJ2-1; 13 bases match TRBD2. Looked up from germline, CDR1 is LGHDT and CDR2 is YNNKEL (reference sequence). The CDR3 totals 16 residues. J was trimmed by 7 bases and V by 4 bases; bases with no gene match: 7.

V and J are TRBV5-4 and TRBJ2-1; 8 bases map to TRBD1. The CDR3 is made up of 16 amino acids. V was clipped by 2 bases and J by 2 bases; unmatched bases: 6. Germline CDR1 SGHNT, CDR2 YYREEE (reference sequence). The CDR3 protein is CASSLPTGGTYNEQFF. In DNA, the CDR3 is TGTGCCAGCAGCTTACCAACAGGGGGAACCTACAATGAGCAGTTCTTC. The entire variable domain, with the rest obtained from reference TRBV5-4 and TRBJ2-1, is as follows: ETGVTQSPTHLIKTRGQQVTLRCSSQSGHNTVSWYQQALGQGPQFIFQYYREEENGRGNFPPRFSGLQFPNYSSELNVNALELDDSALYLCASSLPTGGTYNEQFFGPGTRLTVL.